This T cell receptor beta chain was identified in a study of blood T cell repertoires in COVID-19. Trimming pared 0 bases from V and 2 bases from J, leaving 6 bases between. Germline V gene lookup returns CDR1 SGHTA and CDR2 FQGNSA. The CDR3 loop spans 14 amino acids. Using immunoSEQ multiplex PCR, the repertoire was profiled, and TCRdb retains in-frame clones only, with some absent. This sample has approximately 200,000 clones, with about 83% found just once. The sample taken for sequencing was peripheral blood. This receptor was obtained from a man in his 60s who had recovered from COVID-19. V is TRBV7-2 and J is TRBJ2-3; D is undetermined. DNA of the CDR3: TGTGCCAGCAGCTTAGCTAGATACACAGATACGCAGTATTTT. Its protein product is CASSLARYTDTQYF.